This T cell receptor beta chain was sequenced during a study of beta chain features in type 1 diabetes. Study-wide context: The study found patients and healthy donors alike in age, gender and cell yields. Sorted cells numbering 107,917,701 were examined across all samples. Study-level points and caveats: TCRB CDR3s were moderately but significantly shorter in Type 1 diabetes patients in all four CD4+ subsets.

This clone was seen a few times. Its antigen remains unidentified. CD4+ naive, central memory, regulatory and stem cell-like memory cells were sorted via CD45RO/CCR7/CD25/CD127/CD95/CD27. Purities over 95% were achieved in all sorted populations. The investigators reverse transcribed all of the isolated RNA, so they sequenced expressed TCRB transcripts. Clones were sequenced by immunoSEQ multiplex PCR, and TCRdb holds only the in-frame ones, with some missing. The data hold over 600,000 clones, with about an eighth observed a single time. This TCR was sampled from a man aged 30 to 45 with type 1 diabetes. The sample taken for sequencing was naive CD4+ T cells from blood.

CDR3 loop: CASSFPTGQQYGYTF. DNA of the CDR3: TGTGCCAGCAGTTTTCCCACGGGACAGCAATATGGCTACACCTTC. The chain is built from TRBV6-6 and TRBJ1-2; TRBD1 aligns across 7 bases. Germline loops: CDR1 MNHNY, CDR2 SVGAGI (reference sequence). Trimming removed 4 bases from V and 5 bases from J; junction bases left unmatched: 10. The CDR3 contains 15 residues.